One and the same sample provided the 13 T cell receptor beta chains below, sequenced in a study of vaccination effects on CD4 cells after COVID-19. Antigens of these TCRs are unknown. A 10-day culture period preceded the isolation of CD4+ T cells. Clones were read by immunoSEQ multiplex PCR, and TCRdb kept only the in-frame ones, dropping some. Of 32,000 or so clones listed, about 65% are singletons. The sequenced sample was CD4+ T cells from PBMCs cultured without peptide, obtained before COVID-19 vaccination. These receptors all come from a human donor who received a COVID-19 vaccine.

The rearrangement links TRBV5-6 to TRBJ2-7, with unresolved D. The CDR3 totals 14 residues. V shed 1 base and J shed 2 bases, with 10 bases lying between them. In germline, CDR1 is SGHDT, CDR2 YYEEEE. The CDR3 region is CASSLFSPTYEQYF. CDR3 sequence (DNA): TGTGCCAGCAGCTTGTTTTCTCCTACCTACGAGCAGTACTTC.

There are a few counts of this clone. This chain links TRBV7-7 with TRBJ2-2; the D is unclear. V lost 2 bases and J lost 7, with 17 bases in between. This CDR3 contains 16 residues. Germline V CDR1 and CDR2: SSHAT, FNYEAQ (reference sequence). CDR3 loop: CASSLRVATQVGELFF. The CDR3 nucleotides read TGTGCCAGCAGCTTACGCGTAGCCACCCAGGTCGGGGAGCTGTTTTTT.

J is TRBJ1-6 and V is TRBV2; 8 bases map to TRBD1. CDR3 length: 16 residues. CDR1 is SNHLY, CDR2 FYNNEI, per germline. The J segment lost 0 bases and the V segment lost 5 bases, leaving 3 bases of the junction unmatched. The CDR3 DNA follows: TGTGCCAGCAGTAGACAGGGGAGCTCCTATAATTCACCCCTCCACTTT. Its translation: CASSRQGSSYNSPLHF.

This chain joins TRBV6-2 or TRBV6-3 and TRBJ2-7; 7 bases are a match to TRBD2. Germline CDR1 MNHEY, CDR2 SVGEGT. V was clipped by 7 bases and J by 2 bases; unmatched bases: 11. This CDR3 spans 15 amino acids. CDR3 bases: TGTGCCAGCACCCCGGCGGCTAGCGGTCCCTACGAGCAGTACTTC. Its protein product is CASTPAASGPYEQYF.

The count of this clone is one. This chain connects TRBV6-5 to TRBJ1-2; TRBD1 matches at 7 bases. The V gene end was trimmed by 6 bases and the J gene end by 2 bases; junction bases not matched to a gene: 9. This CDR3 has 15 amino acids. CDR1 and CDR2 from the germline V gene are MNHEY and SVGAGI. The CDR3 DNA sequence: TGTGCCAGCAGCGATAATTCACAGGGGAACTATGGCTACACCTTC. This encodes CASSDNSQGNYGYTF.

The V call is TRBV9, the J call TRBJ2-3, with D possibly being TRBD2 (6 bases). There are 14 residues in the CDR3. The V end was cut by 4 bases, the J end by 2 bases, with 11 bases between. Germline CDR1 reads SGDLS; CDR2 reads YYNGEE. The CDR3 reads CASSQAGSTDTQYF. The CDR3 nucleotides are TGTGCCAGCAGCCAAGCGGGTTCCACAGATACGCAGTATTTT.

The V call is TRBV5-1, the J call TRBJ1-1; 8 bases are a match to TRBD1. The CDR3 has 13 residues. With 7 bases clipped from V and 2 bases from J, the junction kept 4 bases outside the gene matches. Germline lookup yields CDR1 SGHRS and CDR2 YFSETQ. CDR3 amino acids: CASPGQGNTEAFF. In nucleotides, the CDR3 is TGCGCCAGCCCCGGACAGGGAAACACTGAAGCTTTCTTT. The variable domain in full, completed from reference TRBV5-1 and TRBJ1-1, reads KAGVTQTPRYLIKTRGQQVTLSCSPISGHRSVSWYQQTPGQGLQFLFEYFSETQRNKGNFPGRFSGRQFSNSRSEMNVSTLELGDSALYLCASPGQGNTEAFFGQGTRLTVV.

This chain uses TRBV5-1 with TRBJ2-7; weak D call: TRBD1 (5 bases). The CDR3 is 13 amino acids. Trimming left V 0 bases short and J 5 bases short, with 9 bases between. Per germline, CDR1 SGHRS and CDR2 YFSETQ. The DNA for the CDR3 is TGCGCCAGCAGCTTGGGTGGGGCTAACGAGCAGTACTTC. It encodes CASSLGGANEQYF.

This clone was recorded only once. This chain joins TRBV9 and TRBJ2-1; TRBD1 or TRBD2 may be the D gene (5 bases each). Trimming stripped 7 bases from V and 10 bases from J, with 18 bases between. The CDR3 runs to 13 residues. Looked up from germline, CDR1 is SGDLS and CDR2 is YYNGEE. This chain's CDR3 is CASGGPPLGEQFF. The CDR3, as DNA: TGTGCCAGCGGGGGACCCCCTCTGGGGGAGCAGTTCTTC.

A few counts support this clone. The chain has TRBV3-1 (or the pseudogene TRBV3-2) and TRBJ1-6; D is unclear. CDR3 size: 14 residues. Germline CDR1 reads LGHDT; CDR2 reads YNNKEL (reference sequence). V was pared by 1 base and J by 7 bases, with 8 bases between. The CDR3 region has the DNA TGTGCCAGCAGCCAAGTCGAAGGAAATTCACCCCTCCACTTT. It encodes CASSQVEGNSPLHF.

This chain uses TRBV4-1 with TRBJ2-7, with TRBD2 matching over 9 bases. Trimming at V came to 0 bases and at J to 3 bases, leaving 6 bases not matched to a gene. The CDR3 totals 16 residues. CDR1 and CDR2 (germline): MGHRA, YSYEKL. CDR3 loop: CASSQDSSGVIYEQYF. DNA for the CDR3: TGCGCCAGCAGCCAAGATTCTAGCGGGGTTATCTACGAGCAGTACTTC.

The chain links TRBV5-1 to TRBJ2-3, with D unclear. In germline, CDR1 is SGHRS, CDR2 YFSETQ. V lost 5 bases and J 3 bases, leaving 10 bases between the germline ends. CDR3 size: 13 residues. The DNA for the CDR3 is TGCGCCAGCAGACCCCAACAGACAGATACGCAGTATTTT. Translating it yields CASRPQQTDTQYF.

The DNA for the CDR3 is TGTGCCACCAGCAGAGTAGGTGGCTCTGGGGCCAACGTCCTGACTTTC. Encoded protein: CATSRVGGSGANVLTF. The chain carries TRBV15 and TRBJ2-6; D remains ambiguous. The CDR3 is 16 amino acids. Germline assignment: CDR1 LNHNV and CDR2 YYDKDF (reference sequence). Trimming took off 1 base at V and 0 bases at J, with 7 bases between the two ends.